The 28 T cell receptor beta chains below were found in one sample sequenced in a study of blood T cell repertoires in COVID-19 (TCRdb year 2020). Libraries were built with the immunoSEQ multiplex PCR assay. TCRdb's version of the immuneACCESS table is confined to in-frame rearrangements and falls short of the full clone set. An unresolved V gene accounts for under half of the shortfall where checked; the remainder is of unknown origin. Present in this sample are fewer than 150,000 clones, about 90% of which were seen just once. Roughly 4% of the sample comes from the top ten. Source material: peripheral blood. All receptors derive from a woman aged 55-70 years with COVID-19, enrolled during active disease.

Only a few counts were recorded for this clone. The chain combines TRBV6-6 with TRBJ1-6; 9 bases map to TRBD1. This CDR3 comprises 15 residues. Losses at the gene ends were 10 bases for V and 6 bases for J; bases not matched to a gene: 10. CDR1 and CDR2 from the germline V gene are MNHNY and SVGAGI (reference sequence). CDR3 sequence reads: CATETGTGTNSPLHF. CDR3 nucleotides: TGTGCCACGGAGACCGGGACAGGGACTAATTCACCCCTCCACTTT.

V is TRBV29-1 and J is TRBJ2-2, with D possibly TRBD1 on 5 matching bases. Trimming stripped 7 bases from V and 0 bases from J, with 9 bases between. This CDR3 is built from 13 residues. Germline V gives CDR1 SQVTM, CDR2 ANQGSEA. The CDR3 DNA reads as TGCAGCGGAACAGGTTCGAACACCGGGGAGCTGTTTTTT. Translation gives CSGTGSNTGELFF.

The chain joins TRBV10-3 to TRBJ2-3; 8 bases are shared with TRBD1. The CDR3 loop spans 12 amino acids. Per the germline V gene, CDR1 is ENHRY and CDR2 is SYGVKD. J was trimmed by 2 bases and V by 10 bases; bases with no gene match: 2. Written as DNA, the CDR3 is TGTGCCACACAGGGGGACACAGATACGCAGTATTTT. Translating gives CATQGDTDTQYF.

The chain carries TRBV15 and TRBJ2-1; D is possibly TRBD2 (5 bases). Germline V lookup: CDR1 LNHNV, CDR2 YYDKDF (reference sequence). This CDR3 comprises 16 residues. Trimming took 3 bases from V and 8 from J, leaving 20 bases between them. CDR3 nucleotide sequence: TGTGCCACCAGCAGGGCCCCGCGCCTACCCGGGGATGAGCAGTTCTTC. Translation: CATSRAPRLPGDEQFF.

The rearrangement links TRBV20-1 to TRBJ2-5; TRBD1 is a possible D gene (5 bases). CDR1 is DFQATT, CDR2 SNEGSKA, per germline (reference sequence). The ends were cut back, 8 bases at V and 2 bases at J, with 9 bases in the middle. The CDR3 sequence is 11 residues long. The CDR3 reads CSSGKQETQYF. The CDR3 DNA reads as TGCAGTTCAGGGAAGCAAGAGACCCAGTACTTC.

The chain employs TRBV18 and TRBJ1-2, with unresolved D. The CDR3 is 14 residues long. V was pared by 1 base and J by 4 bases, with 10 bases between. Germline V gene data show CDR1 as KGHSH and CDR2 as LQKENI. CDR3 coding DNA: TGTGCCAGCTCACCACGAGGGCAGTTCTATGGCTACACCTTC. This gives the protein CASSPRGQFYGYTF.

This clone was detected once. Written as DNA, the CDR3 is TGTGCCAGCAGCTTGATAGAGGGAGCCCAGCCCCAGCATTTT. Translating gives CASSLIEGAQPQHF. This chain links TRBV7-2 with TRBJ1-5, with D unclear. The CDR3 totals 14 residues. V was pared by 3 bases and J by 7 bases, with 13 bases between. The germline gives CDR1 SGHTA, CDR2 FQGNSA. The full variable domain, in which reference TRBV7-2 and TRBJ1-5 provide the parts outside the CDR3, is GAGVSQSPSNKVTEKGKDVELRCDPISGHTALYWYRQSLGQGLEFLIYFQGNSAPDKSGLPSDRFSAERTGGSVSTLTIQRTQQEDSAVYLCASSLIEGAQPQHFGDGTRLSIL.

V and J are TRBV6-1 and TRBJ1-1, with TRBD1 as a possible D gene (5 bases). V lost 2 bases and J 4 bases, leaving 8 bases between the germline ends. This CDR3 is 13 amino acids long. Germline loops: CDR1 MNHNS, CDR2 SASEGT. The CDR3 DNA sequence: TGTGCCAGCAGTGAACAGGGCCCCACTGAAGCTTTCTTT. Its protein is CASSEQGPTEAFF.

The chain has TRBV9 and TRBJ1-3; no firm D call. The CDR3 covers 16 residues. In germline, CDR1 is SGDLS, CDR2 YYNGEE. V was shortened by 0 bases and J by 3 bases, with 13 bases between the two germline ends. The CDR3 sequence: CASSVVPGESGNTIYF. The CDR3 DNA reads as TGTGCCAGCAGCGTAGTGCCGGGAGAGAGTGGAAACACCATATATTTT.

The gene calls are TRBV7-2 and TRBJ2-5, with 10 bases aligning to TRBD2. Per the germline V gene, CDR1 is SGHTA and CDR2 is FQGNSA. The CDR3 extends over 15 amino acids. Trimming removed 4 bases from V and 4 bases from J; junction bases left unmatched: 6. CDR3 protein: CASSYQRGGTETQYF. In DNA form, the CDR3 reads TGTGCCAGCAGCTACCAGCGGGGGGGGACAGAGACCCAGTACTTC. The entire variable domain, with the rest obtained from reference TRBV7-2 and TRBJ2-5, is as follows: GAGVSQSPSNKVTEKGKDVELRCDPISGHTALYWYRQSLGQGLEFLIYFQGNSAPDKSGLPSDRFSAERTGGSVSTLTIQRTQQEDSAVYLCASSYQRGGTETQYFGPGTRLLVL.

CDR3 coding DNA: TGTGCCAGCAGTCGGGACAGGGGGTGGGCTTTCTTT. Protein sequence: CASSRDRGWAFF. The chain uses TRBV6-5 and TRBJ1-1, with 11 bases aligning to TRBD1. The J segment lost 11 bases and the V segment lost 5 bases, leaving 4 bases of the junction unmatched. The CDR3 is 12 amino acids. CDR1 and CDR2 (germline): MNHEY, SVGAGI.

The rearrangement links TRBV21-1 to TRBJ2-7; TRBD1, the table's D call, lacks a check against the DNA. TRBV21-1 is marked as a pseudogene. The CDR3 sequence is 16 residues long. The CDR3 protein is CASSSYHRDRGREQYF. The CDR3 nucleotides are TGTGCCAGCAGCAGTTATCACCGGGACAGGGGGCGCGAGCAGTACTTC.

V usage is TRBV5-1 and J usage is TRBJ2-1; the match to TRBD1 covers 9 bases. The ends lost 2 bases at V and 9 bases at J; junction bases unmatched: 18. The CDR3 has 18 amino acids. Germline V gene lookup returns CDR1 SGHRS and CDR2 YFSETQ. The CDR3 loop reads CASSLSGTGSGSRGEQFF. The CDR3 DNA reads TGCGCCAGCAGCTTATCCGGGACAGGGTCCGGAAGCCGGGGTGAGCAGTTCTTC.

This clone was seen once. The genes are TRBV4-3 and TRBJ2-5, with unresolved D. V shed 1 base and J shed 5 bases, with 8 bases lying between them. Germline CDR1 reads LGHNA; CDR2 reads YSLEER. CDR3 size: 13 residues. Here the CDR3 reads CASSQVAGETQYF. The CDR3 coding sequence is TGCGCCAGCAGCCAAGTAGCCGGGGAGACCCAGTACTTC.

DNA of the CDR3: TGTGCCAGCAGCTTAGACCTGGGCAGGACCTACAATGAGCAGTTCTTC. Translated, it gives CASSLDLGRTYNEQFF. This chain uses TRBV7-2 with TRBJ2-1; D is unclear. The CDR3 runs 16 residues. CDR1 and CDR2 (germline): SGHTA, FQGNSA. Trimming cost V 1 base and J 2 bases, with 12 bases left between them.

This clone was detected once. The chain recombines TRBV15 with TRBJ2-1; D remains ambiguous. Germline CDR1 LNHNV, CDR2 YYDKDF (reference sequence). This CDR3 region has 13 residues. V was pared by 5 bases and J by 3 bases, with 8 bases between. In DNA, the CDR3 is TGTGCCACCAGCTATTCTAACTACAATGAGCAGTTCTTC. Residues: CATSYSNYNEQFF.

This clone turned up a few times. The chain has TRBV4-2 and TRBJ2-1; the match to TRBD1 covers 9 bases. With V trimmed by 1 base and J by 4 bases, 5 bases remained unmatched. This CDR3 has 16 residues. The V gene's germline CDR1 is LGHNA and CDR2 YNFKEQ. The CDR3 protein is CASSQGDRVLYNEQFF. The CDR3 nucleotides read TGTGCCAGCAGCCAAGGGGACAGGGTCCTATACAATGAGCAGTTCTTC.

The V gene is TRBV2, the J gene TRBJ1-1, with TRBD1 matching over 10 bases. Germline V gene sequence: CDR1 SNHLY, CDR2 FYNNEI. V gave up 3 bases and J gave up 6 bases; unmatched junction bases: 7. The CDR3 totals 15 residues. The CDR3 reads CASSEIGQGVSEAFF. CDR3 DNA: TGTGCCAGCAGTGAGATCGGACAGGGGGTGTCTGAAGCTTTCTTT.

Only a few counts were recorded for this clone. The chain recombines TRBV4-1 with TRBJ1-2; D remains ambiguous. V lost 4 bases, J lost 9 bases, and 21 bases lay in between. The CDR3 has 15 residues. Germline lookup yields CDR1 MGHRA and CDR2 YSYEKL. The CDR3 DNA sequence: TGCGCCAGCAGCCTCCCCGCCGGGAGTCGAGGGAGCTACACCTTC. Translation: CASSLPAGSRGSYTF.

The chain has TRBV2 and TRBJ2-1; D perhaps matches TRBD1 (6 bases). Germline CDR1 and CDR2: SNHLY and FYNNEI. V shed 4 bases and J shed 9 bases, with 13 bases lying between them. The CDR3 runs 13 residues. This chain's CDR3 is CASSAQGWGEQFF. The CDR3 DNA follows: TGTGCCAGCAGTGCCCAGGGGTGGGGTGAGCAGTTCTTC.

V is TRBV25-1 and J is TRBJ1-1; the D gene is possibly TRBD1 (5 bases). Trimming stripped 4 bases from V and 2 bases from J, with 8 bases between. The CDR3 is 13 residues long. Germline-derived CDR1 and CDR2 are MGHDK and SYGVNS. CDR3 nucleotides: TGTGCCAGCAGTGTGGGGCCCAACACTGAAGCTTTCTTT. This translates into CASSVGPNTEAFF.

The V gene is TRBV19, the J gene TRBJ2-7; 8 nucleotides align to TRBD1. The CDR3 has 17 residues. The junction had 14 bases not matched to a gene; V was cut back by 3 bases and J by 4 bases. From germline, CDR1 is LNHDA and CDR2 SQIVND (reference sequence). The CDR3 here is CASSITHGQGVNYEQYF. The CDR3 nucleotides read TGTGCCAGTAGTATTACCCACGGACAGGGTGTTAATTACGAGCAGTACTTC.

In nucleotides, the CDR3 is TGTGCCAGCAGCCAAGAGGGGCTAGGCAATCAGCCCCAGCATTTT. Amino acid sequence: CASSQEGLGNQPQHF. The chain joins TRBV3-1 (or the pseudogene TRBV3-2) to TRBJ1-5; possibly TRBD1 for D (5 bases). V dropped 0 bases and J dropped 2 bases, with 8 bases sitting between them. The germline CDR1 and CDR2 sequences are LGHDT and YNNKEL (reference sequence). This CDR3 is built from 15 residues.

This chain links TRBV30 with TRBJ2-1; 10 bases align to TRBD2. Germline trimming cut 6 bases from V and 3 bases from J; bases unmatched to any gene: 2. CDR1 and CDR2 (germline): GTSNPN, SVGIG (reference sequence). The CDR3 is made up of 13 amino acids. CDR3 protein: CACVAGGYNEQFF. The DNA of the CDR3 is TGTGCCTGCGTAGCGGGGGGCTACAATGAGCAGTTCTTC.

The chain links TRBV18 to TRBJ1-4; D possibly corresponds to TRBD1 (5 bases). This CDR3 comprises 15 residues. Trimming left V 2 bases short and J 4 bases short, with 11 bases between. The germline V gene encodes CDR1 KGHSH and CDR2 LQKENI. The CDR3 spells CASSPGAVNNEKLFF. Written as DNA, the CDR3 is TGTGCCAGCTCACCAGGGGCAGTTAATAATGAAAAACTGTTTTTT.

This clone was seen just once. The gene calls are TRBV3-1 (or the pseudogene TRBV3-2) and TRBJ2-7; 11 positions agree with TRBD2. The germline gives CDR1 LGHDT, CDR2 YNNKEL (reference sequence). The CDR3 sequence is 13 residues long. The V segment lost 5 bases and the J segment 11 bases; nucleotides outside the gene matches: 8. Here the CDR3 reads CASSGTSGLQEYF. DNA for the CDR3: TGTGCCAGCAGCGGGACTAGCGGACTCCAGGAGTACTTC.

This rearrangement joins TRBV5-1 to TRBJ2-3; 8 bases map to TRBD1. The CDR3 spans 14 residues. The germline gives CDR1 SGHRS, CDR2 YFSETQ. The V segment lost 2 bases and the J segment 6 bases; nucleotides outside the gene matches: 5. CDR3 protein: CASSFRQGMDTQYF. DNA for the CDR3: TGCGCCAGCAGCTTCAGACAGGGGATGGATACGCAGTATTTT.

This chain links TRBV7-8 with TRBJ2-7; possible D gene TRBD1, 6 bases. The germline V and J ends were trimmed by 4 bases and 5 bases, with 15 bases remaining between them. This CDR3 contains 14 residues. Germline-derived CDR1 and CDR2 are SGHVS and FQNEAQ. The CDR3 reads CASSSYRQVNEQYF. DNA for the CDR3: TGTGCCAGCAGCTCCTATCGACAGGTGAACGAGCAGTACTTC. The full variable domain, rest sourced from reference TRBV7-8 and TRBJ2-7, is GAGVSQSPRYKVAKRGQDVALRCDPISGHVSLFWYQQALGQGPEFLTYFQNEAQLDKSGLPSDRFFAERPEGSVSTLKIQRTQQEDSAVYLCASSSYRQVNEQYFGPGTRLTVT.